One and the same sample provided the 10 T cell receptor beta chains below, sequenced in a study of cytomegalovirus exposure and HLA in healthy donors. 60 Vbeta and 13 Jbeta primers were used in PCR. Using immunoSEQ multiplex PCR, the repertoire was profiled, and TCRdb retains in-frame clones only, with some absent. Seen here are about 170,000 clones, about 80% observed once, and the top ten hold under 2.5%. Sequenced input: PBMCs. All receptors derive from a female donor in good health and CMV-seronegative.

The chain couples TRBV6-5 to TRBJ2-2, with 7 bases matching TRBD2. Germline-derived CDR1 and CDR2 are MNHEY and SVGAGI. V was pared by 2 bases and J by 7 bases, with 4 bases of the junction left unmatched. The CDR3 is made up of 14 amino acids. The CDR3 sequence is CASSYGGVDGELFF. The CDR3 DNA sequence: TGTGCCAGCAGTTACGGGGGGGTGGACGGGGAGCTGTTTTTT.

This chain connects TRBV6-1 to TRBJ2-5; no definite D call. The J call may be mistaken, given a closer DNA end match to TRBJ2-7. The CDR3 totals 13 residues. Germline V gene lookup returns CDR1 MNHNS and CDR2 SASEGT. Here the CDR3 DNA reads TGTGCCAGCAGTGAGACCCCTCGTAGCGAGCAGTACTTC. Amino acid sequence: CASSETPRSEQYF.

This CDR3 is CASSLWTGDTEAFF. In DNA, the CDR3 is TGTGCCAGCAGCTTATGGACAGGGGACACTGAAGCTTTCTTT. The J gene is TRBJ1-1, the V gene TRBV7-9, with 9 bases identical to TRBD1. In germline, CDR1 is SEHNR, CDR2 FQNEAQ (reference sequence). Trimming took 2 bases from V and 3 from J; bases not matched to a gene: 1. CDR3 size: 14 residues.

The gene calls are TRBV10-2 and TRBJ1-5; D gene uncertain. The germline V gene has CDR1 WSHSY and CDR2 SAAADI. The ends were cut back, 2 bases at V and 4 bases at J, with 3 bases in the middle. The CDR3 is made up of 12 amino acids. The CDR3 sequence: CASSERNQPQHF. In DNA form, the CDR3 reads TGCGCCAGCAGTGAGCGTAATCAGCCCCAGCATTTT.

This clone was seen once. V usage is TRBV5-1 and J usage is TRBJ1-2; D possibly corresponds to TRBD1 (5 bases). V lost 4 bases to trimming and J lost 8 bases, with 15 bases between them. CDR3 length: 13 amino acids. Germline CDR1 and CDR2: SGHRS and YFSETQ. DNA of the CDR3: TGCGCCAGCAGCCGAGAGACAGAACGCGGCTACACCTTC. Residues: CASSRETERGYTF. The full variable domain, its missing parts supplied by reference TRBV5-1 and TRBJ1-2, is KAGVTQTPRYLIKTRGQQVTLSCSPISGHRSVSWYQQTPGQGLQFLFEYFSETQRNKGNFPGRFSGRQFSNSRSEMNVSTLELGDSALYLCASSRETERGYTFGSGTRLTVV.

This clone was detected only a few times. V is TRBV7-2 and J is TRBJ1-1; the match to TRBD1 covers 9 bases. Germline CDR1 SGHTA, CDR2 FQGNSA. This CDR3 has 14 amino acids. V dropped 5 bases and J dropped 6; count of bases not matched to a gene: 7. For the CDR3, the DNA is TGTGCCAGCAGCCCACAGGGGGCGGAGGCTGAAGCTTTCTTT. Translation: CASSPQGAEAEAFF.

The chain employs TRBV7-9 and TRBJ1-1; a weak D match, TRBD1 (6 bases). Deletions cut 5 bases from V and 8 bases from J, with 15 bases between. From germline, CDR1 is SEHNR and CDR2 FQNEAQ (reference sequence). The CDR3 is 13 residues long. The CDR3 DNA reads as TGTGCCAGCAGCGAGCCTGAGAGGGGGGAAGCTTTCTTT. Translation gives CASSEPERGEAFF.

The rearrangement links TRBV19 to TRBJ1-5, with a tentative D call TRBD1 (5 bases). CDR3 length: 14 amino acids. The V end was cut by 3 bases, the J end by 7 bases, with 13 bases between. Germline CDR1 LNHDA, CDR2 SQIVND (reference sequence). The CDR3 sequence: CASSIAGVRQPQHF. Written as DNA, the CDR3 is TGTGCCAGTAGTATTGCGGGGGTAAGGCAGCCCCAGCATTTT.

The chain links TRBV5-1 to TRBJ2-7; 11 nucleotides match TRBD2. V lost 4 bases, J lost 3 bases, and 6 bases stayed unmatched. The CDR3 spans 15 residues. Germline V gene data show CDR1 as SGHRS and CDR2 as YFSETQ. CDR3 protein: CASSLGLADVYEQYF. The CDR3 DNA sequence: TGCGCCAGCAGCCTGGGACTAGCGGACGTCTACGAGCAGTACTTC. The full variable domain, its missing parts supplied by reference TRBV5-1 and TRBJ2-7, is KAGVTQTPRYLIKTRGQQVTLSCSPISGHRSVSWYQQTPGQGLQFLFEYFSETQRNKGNFPGRFSGRQFSNSRSEMNVSTLELGDSALYLCASSLGLADVYEQYFGPGTRLTVT.

The CDR3 DNA is TGCGCCAGCAGCTTGGTAGCGACAGGGGTAGAGACCCAGTACTTC. It encodes CASSLVATGVETQYF. The V and J genes are TRBV5-1 and TRBJ2-5, with 8 bases fitting TRBD1. CDR3 length equals 15 residues. V trimming: 0 bases; J trimming: 4 bases; junction bases outside the gene matches: 5. Germline V lookup: CDR1 SGHRS, CDR2 YFSETQ.